This entry features one T cell receptor (beta chain) sequence. Original handling: Estimation of nucleated cell counts was performed using reference gene primer amplification. The repertoire was sequenced with immunoSEQ multiplex PCR; TCRdb's copy has only in-frame clones and lacks some. V, J and clone size were drawn from that table, and D and trimming were deduced from the DNA. The sample records about 43,000 clones, roughly 89% being singletons. These data come from a study of blood T cell repertoires in COVID-19. Study at large: Specimens from acute and convalescent COVID-19 originated in the United States, Italy and Spain. T cells, B-cell-depleted T cells, or PBMCs provided the cDNA or gDNA that served as material.

This CDR3 has 15 amino acids. Germline values: CDR1 SGHRS, CDR2 YFSETQ. The ends lost 0 bases at V and 6 bases at J; junction bases unmatched: 3. The sample comprised peripheral blood. The clonotype was recovered from a man in his 60s with active COVID-19. The rearrangement uses TRBV5-1 and TRBJ2-3, with TRBD2 identical over 11 bases. The CDR3 here is CASSLASSGRDTQYF. The DNA of the CDR3 is TGCGCCAGCAGCTTGGCGTCTAGCGGGAGGGATACGCAGTATTTT.